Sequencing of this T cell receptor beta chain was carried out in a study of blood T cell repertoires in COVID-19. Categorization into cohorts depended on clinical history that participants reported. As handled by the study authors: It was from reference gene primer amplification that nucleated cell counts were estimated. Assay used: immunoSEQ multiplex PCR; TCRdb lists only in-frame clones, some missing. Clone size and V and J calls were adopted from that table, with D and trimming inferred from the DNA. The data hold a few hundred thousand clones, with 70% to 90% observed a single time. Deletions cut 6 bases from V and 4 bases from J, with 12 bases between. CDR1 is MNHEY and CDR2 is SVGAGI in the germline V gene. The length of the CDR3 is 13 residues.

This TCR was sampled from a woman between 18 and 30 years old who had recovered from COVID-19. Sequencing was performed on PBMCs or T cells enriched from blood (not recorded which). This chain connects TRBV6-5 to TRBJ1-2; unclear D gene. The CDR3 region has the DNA TGTGCCAGCAGCCGAACTACCGGCTATGGCTACACCTTC. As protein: CASSRTTGYGYTF.